These 6 T cell receptor beta chains share one sample of origin, sequenced in a study of T cell changes during pregnancy in multiple sclerosis. Sequencing was performed with immunoSEQ multiplex PCR; in TCRdb, only in-frame clones are kept and a portion is missing. The sample has around 26,000 clones; about 89% are singletons. Sample: CD4+ T cells from peripheral blood mononuclear cells, taken in the first trimester of pregnancy. The receptors originated from a female donor in good health, enrolled as a control in a pregnancy study.

The chain carries TRBV5-5 and TRBJ1-1; maybe TRBD1 (6 bases). The V gene's germline CDR1 is SGHKS and CDR2 YYEKEE (reference sequence). V shed 5 bases and J shed 4 bases, with 12 bases lying between them. This CDR3 has 13 amino acids. The CDR3 region has the DNA TGTGCCAGCAGTTGGGGACACCGCACTGAAGCTTTCTTT. It translates to CASSWGHRTEAFF.

The J gene is TRBJ2-7, the V gene TRBV7-2, with 8 positions matching TRBD2. V lost 1 base and J lost 6; bases outside the gene matches: 8. The germline CDR1 and CDR2 sequences are SGHTA and FQGNSA. The length of the CDR3 is 15 residues. CDR3 nucleotide sequence: TGTGCCAGCAGCTTAGATCCGGGACTAGTAGGCGAGCAGTACTTC. Protein product: CASSLDPGLVGEQYF.

The rearrangement joins TRBV5-1 to TRBJ2-1; 10 nucleotides line up with TRBD1. Unmatched junction bases numbered 12, after V lost 4 bases and J lost 2 bases. Germline V gene lookup returns CDR1 SGHRS and CDR2 YFSETQ. This CDR3 comprises 18 residues. CDR3 nucleotides: TGCGCCAGCAGCCCGCGGACAGGGGGACTCGGGACCTACAATGAGCAGTTCTTC. The encoded protein is CASSPRTGGLGTYNEQFF. Full variable domain (outside the CDR3, taken from reference TRBV5-1 and TRBJ2-1): KAGVTQTPRYLIKTRGQQVTLSCSPISGHRSVSWYQQTPGQGLQFLFEYFSETQRNKGNFPGRFSGRQFSNSRSEMNVSTLELGDSALYLCASSPRTGGLGTYNEQFFGPGTRLTVL.

The V and J genes are TRBV5-1 and TRBJ2-1; 11 positions agree with TRBD2. Germline V gene sequence: CDR1 SGHRS, CDR2 YFSETQ. After removal of 2 bases from V and 7 bases from J, the junction contained 8 bases not matched to a gene. The CDR3 covers 16 residues. The CDR3 DNA is TGCGCCAGCAGCTTTACTAGCGGGGGCCCTTCAAATGAGCAGTTCTTC. It encodes CASSFTSGGPSNEQFF. The full variable domain, completed using reference TRBV5-1 and TRBJ2-1, is KAGVTQTPRYLIKTRGQQVTLSCSPISGHRSVSWYQQTPGQGLQFLFEYFSETQRNKGNFPGRFSGRQFSNSRSEMNVSTLELGDSALYLCASSFTSGGPSNEQFFGPGTRLTVL.

This chain links TRBV2 with TRBJ2-3, with TRBD2 matching over 14 bases. V dropped 9 bases and J dropped 13; count of bases not matched to a gene: 15. In germline, CDR1 is SNHLY, CDR2 FYNNEI. This CDR3 comprises 15 residues. The CDR3 nucleotides are TGTGCCAGGAAATTCTCCGGGACTAGCGGGGGCGGGGAGTATTTT. Translated: CARKFSGTSGGGEYF. Drawing the rest from reference TRBV2 and TRBJ2-3, the complete variable domain is EPEVTQTPSHQVTQMGQEVILRCVPISNHLYFYWYRQILGQKVEFLVSFYNNEISEKSEIFDDQFSVERPDGSNFTLKIRSTKLEDSAMYFCARKFSGTSGGGEYFGPGTRLTVL.

J is TRBJ2-1 and V is TRBV9; 8 bases map to TRBD2. Germline V gene data show CDR1 as SGDLS and CDR2 as YYNGEE. V trimming: 4 bases; J trimming: 9 bases; junction bases outside the gene matches: 15. The CDR3 sequence is 16 residues long. CDR3 sequence reads: CASSPAGTSQGGEQFF. CDR3 in DNA: TGTGCCAGCAGCCCCGCGGGGACTAGTCAAGGGGGTGAGCAGTTCTTC.